The following is a TCR beta chain sequence with its context. This clonotype was found many times. Its antigen has not been determined. No base-level quality is on record; no much larger clone is a single base apart. TCR beta CDR3 regions were amplified from RNA transcripts for repertoire sequencing. HTBI primers and the Qiagen OneStep RT-PCR kit were used in a first-round RT-PCR, which was followed by a second-round multiplex PCR, size selection and purification. Libraries were sequenced on an Illumina HiSeq2000 using paired-end 100 bp reads. The study's processing was this. Reads were processed with SOAPnuke, discarding reads with adapters, uncalled bases, mean Phred below 15, or no exact constant-primer or identifier match. COPE v1.2.5 was used to merge high-quality paired reads. Unique nucleotide sequences were defined as clonotypes and aligned to IMGT TRB V, D and J references using MiTCR v1.1. Analysis was restricted to V-J combinations with a frequency above 0.0001, which covered roughly 99% of repertoires. For each V-J combination, a TCR clonal expansion and chaos score was defined as the ratio of F50 clonal expansion to chaos observed in the TCRdist matrix. Welch's t-statistics and random forest were used to narrow the features down to over ten V-J combinations, which were then fed into a naive Bayes classifier. The Morisita-Horn index was used to measure how similar the thyroid and blood repertoires were. TCRdb itself trimmed the public reads at Q25 with fastp, ran MiXCR and retained productive beta chains. Records with the same CDR3 protein are collapsed into one entry carrying the most frequent genes and DNA. TCRdb, rather than the study authors, made the V and J calls. A total of hundreds of thousands of distinct CDR3 sequences appear in this sample, over 20% of them only once. 7.1% of the sample belongs to the ten largest clones.

Stable hyperthyroidism was defined as no progression to ophthalmopathy within 18 months of follow-up. Hyperthyroidism patients were newly diagnosed, with disease duration under 2 months, and aged 18 to 65 years. Anyone with other autoimmune diseases, uncontrolled infections, pregnancy or lactation was excluded from the study. Diagnosis was based on clinical symptoms, serum thyroxine, TRAb, thyroid ultrasound and orbital computed tomography. PBMCs were isolated from roughly 10 ml of fresh peripheral blood by Ficoll-Paque density gradient centrifugation. Total RNA was extracted using Trizol reagent, and RNA quality was checked on an Agilent 2100 Bioanalyzer. The sample originates from a study of Graves' ophthalmopathy and Graves' hyperthyroidism (dated by TCRdb to 2016 to 2018). For the wider study: Peripheral blood samples were taken at the time of initial diagnosis, before any treatment was given. In more than five hyperthyroidism patients, the T-cell repertoires found in thyroid tissue were compared with those found in blood. The 75 to 100 discovery patients were divided at random into training and test sets in a 7:3 ratio. To explore V-J signatures distinguishing ophthalmopathy from hyperthyroidism, a discovery set of under 110 patients (43 ophthalmopathy, over 55 stable hyperthyroidism) was enrolled. An independent validation cohort comprised some 19 hyperthyroidism patients and around 16 patients who later progressed from hyperthyroidism to ophthalmopathy. In total, 135 blood samples were TCR-sequenced: some 40 ophthalmopathy, over 70 hyperthyroidism and approximately 17 hyperthyroidism-to-ophthalmopathy patients. Following sample collection, hyperthyroidism patients were given methimazole at a starting dose of 30 mg daily, and ophthalmopathy patients were given high-dose intravenous methylprednisolone. To tell Graves' ophthalmopathy apart from Graves' hyperthyroidism, and to predict which patients would progress to ophthalmopathy, the study relied on TCR beta repertoire signatures. General findings and caveats noted by the study authors: No statistical method was used to predetermine the sample size, and group allocation was not hidden from the investigators. In cross-validation, the 13-signature model distinguished ophthalmopathy from stable hyperthyroidism with around 86% sensitivity and 81.08% specificity, while in the test set the corresponding values were about 79% and 69%. In validation, the model predicted ophthalmopathy progression with more than 55% sensitivity and 72% to 80% specificity; approximately 12 predicted patients were CT-confirmed with GO in a median of roughly 6.8 months. Most of the expanded thyroid clonotypes with a frequency above 0.001 were also detected in blood, and it was suggested that the thyroid immune response may be reflected by blood repertoires.

V loses 0 bases at its end and J loses 3 bases; junction bases beyond the gene matches: 8. Reading from cysteine to phenylalanine, the CDR3 counts 17 amino acids. Of the read, only the CDR3 DNA is kept; its 51 bases are in frame from base 1. The germline V gene (reference sequence) sets CDR1 to LNHNV and CDR2 to YYDKDF. The source of this sequence is a woman aged 18-30 years with stable Graves' hyperthyroidism. Some clones in this sample may be carry-over from other donors' samples. Donor details come from another sample of the same person, matched by shared clones. Sequenced sample: peripheral blood. Recombination joined TRBV15 with TRBJ2-5, with 9 middle bases fitting TRBD2. The nucleotide sequence is TGTGCCACCAGCAGAGATCTGGCGGGGGGGGTGGAAGAGACCCAGTACTTC. Translation gives CATSRDLAGGVEETQYF.